This entry concerns a single TCR beta chain. What antigen it recognizes has not been identified. No base qualities exist here, and no much larger clone lies one base off it. CDR1 GTSNPN and CDR2 SVGIG were looked up in the germline V gene (reference sequence). Taken from cysteine to phenylalanine, the CDR3 has 13 residues. Only the CDR3 region is kept as DNA, spanning 39 bases read in frame from base 1. Trimming costs V 2 bases and J 5 bases, and their ends lie 12 bases apart. In total, fewer than 750 healthy bone marrow donors made up the cohort. Cohort members were all nominally healthy when sampled, although unrecorded immune exposures were likely present. The donor tested CMV seropositive, placing the donor among the 250 to 350 seropositive members of the cohort. Every donor gave a peripheral blood sample, and the peripheral blood mononuclear cells from that sample were used for TCR beta sequencing. Genomic DNA extraction from the blood cell samples was performed with the Qiagen DNeasy Blood Extraction Kit.

This sample stems from a study of cytomegalovirus exposure and HLA in healthy donors (dated 2017 in TCRdb). Some background on the complete study: An earlier analysis of roughly 500 of the donors reported 276 Gb of sequence data and 95 million to 120 million unique TCR beta sequences obtained from about 200 million T cells. About 320 gigabases of sequencing data and approximately 85 million unique TCR sequences were included in an early release covering over 600 HLA-typed donors. Of the 398 genotyped donors, roughly 80% were placed in the genetic ancestry cluster associated with self-reported Caucasian donors. The study aimed to test whether signatures of past pathogen exposure could be identified by cataloging public T cell receptors. Using immunosequencing, the study profiled T cell repertoires from fewer than 850 subjects and related those repertoires to cytomegalovirus serostatus. Besides the first cohort of roughly 700 subjects, a separate validation cohort made up of about 120 different subjects was used. The study combined high-throughput TCR immunosequencing, statistical association of individual TCRs with disease status, and machine learning to predict cytomegalovirus infection status. A later analysis re-analyzed previously published TCR beta repertoires from 666 donors and added high-resolution HLA genotyping to study TCR occurrence patterns. Rather than drawing on any new phenotypic data, the later analysis identified candidate immune exposures from TCR beta sequences and the way those sequences occurred across donors. An earlier analysis of approximately 640 of the donors applied high-throughput TCR beta sequencing to assess whether each TCR beta V gene segment acted as functional or pseudogenic. Donor age, sex, ethnicity and CMV serostatus were compiled alongside the repertoire data. A later genetic analysis took genome-wide SNP genotypes for about 65% of the 666 donors and used that subset as a discovery cohort. Every repertoire in the discovery cohort had been generated on one and the same sequencing platform. Both class I and class II loci were covered by HLA typing, at four-digit resolution. Typing coverage varied by locus: roughly 620-640 donors for A, B, C, DRB1 and DQB1; approximately 500 for DQA1; some 610 for DPA1; roughly 450 for DPB1. Several DR-DQ haplotypes were handled as single units for association and clustering because linkage in the cohort was strong. On average, roughly 240,000 unique TCR beta nucleotide sequences were sequenced per donor among 398 genotyped donors of the cohort, with 15% to 20% of those sequences being non-productive. Study-level results and caveats: At a false discovery rate of 0.05, a later analysis linked under 20,000 TCR beta sequences to specific HLA alleles. A later analysis found that HLA-associated TCR beta chains were more clonally expanded and had lower generation probabilities than equally common non-associated chains. Correlated functional status among segregating V segments might be attributable to linkage disequilibrium, but an unknown experimental factor could not be ruled out. Most TCR sequences were observed very rarely across donors, whereas some public TCRs were present in many individuals. The authors suggested that the approach could potentially be extended to other disease states and immunological phenotypes. Immune exposure information for the cohort was limited to CMV serostatus. According to a later analysis, most CMV-associated TCR beta chains appeared to be HLA-restricted, and the HLA associations seemed to be driven largely by CMV exposure. HLA typing was unavailable for some donors at each locus, so association tests used only the typed subset. The cohort was sequenced for TCR beta chains only, and without alpha or paired-chain data the features that could be detected were limited. According to a later genetic analysis, donors in an Asian-associated ancestry cluster had fewer N-insertions in productive TCRs than the roughly 700-donor mean. In vitro tests confirmed that three of the cytomegalovirus-associated TCR beta chains recognize cytomegalovirus antigens. Strong co-occurrence of HLA alleles, especially DR and DQ, made assigning TCR associations to individual alleles difficult. A cluster of highly shared sequence variants was judged likely to represent a technical artifact of the sequencing pipeline. The classifier was reported to diagnose cytomegalovirus status with high specificity and sensitivity in both the original and validation cohorts. A later analysis reported that several top co-occurrence clusters appeared linked to parvovirus B19, influenza, CMV and Epstein-Barr virus. The earlier analysis of some 560 of the donors excluded 15 to 20 rarely observed V segments, including chromosome 9 orphons, because counts were too low. A further reported finding was that TCR beta sequences accurately predicted the HLA-A and HLA-B alleles for most subjects in the first cohort. Broadly in line with IMGT annotations, most TCR beta V segments showed up in productive rearrangements about 87% or about 30% of the time in an earlier analysis of 587 of the donors. In a later genetic analysis, a missense DCLRE1C variant was associated with V-gene and J-gene trimming of TCR beta chains, and the association was replicated in an independent cohort. Presence/absence analyses assumed roughly uniform sequencing depth across donors, an assumption that may not hold. According to a later analysis, TCR association rates differed among HLA loci, with DRB1 alleles showing the most associated TCRs and HLA-C alleles showing the fewest. Because the 87-base-pair reads could not distinguish some IMGT-functional V segments, including TRBV6-2 and TRBV6-3, those segments were excluded. The study gave a list of 150 to 200 TCR beta chains associated with cytomegalovirus.

Libraries were built with the immunoSEQ multiplex PCR assay. The multiplex PCR relied on a mix of 60 forward primers for TCR Vbeta segments and 13 reverse primers for TCR Jbeta segments. A multiplex PCR assay on genomic DNA amplified the CDR3 region of rearranged TCR beta genes. The Illumina HiSeq System was used to sequence the amplified TCR beta libraries as 87-base-pair reads. Per the source publication's procedure: Across the roughly 700 repertoires, a later analysis counted 80 million or so unique TCR beta chains, roughly 11 million of which were shared by at least two donors. To remove PCR and sequencing errors, raw reads were error-corrected and collapsed into unique sequences using a nearest-neighbor algorithm that merged closely related sequences. V, D and J gene segments were assigned by aligning CDR3 sequences to IMGT reference sequences. For a sequence to be retained, a match of at least six nucleotides was required to both a V gene segment and a J gene segment. A rearrangement counted as productive if the CDR3 had no stop codons and remained in frame with V and J, and every other rearrangement counted as non-productive. Following IMGT convention, CDR3 was defined as the stretch from the second conserved V-encoded cysteine to the conserved J-encoded phenylalanine. The earlier analysis of 500 to 750 of the donors excluded any sequence lacking an unambiguous match to a single V gene segment. In an earlier analysis of approximately 590 of the donors, a V segment was called functional when productive rearrangements were above 56.7%, and segregating when the standard deviation between donors exceeded 5%. A statistical classification framework was developed to diagnose cytomegalovirus status using the catalog of TCR beta chain sequences. In a later analysis, V and J genes were assigned by comparing TCR nucleotide sequences against IMGT/GENE-DB human TR gene sequences. A later analysis assigned CDR3 sequences and most-parsimonious VDJ recombination scenarios with the TCRdist pipeline. In a later analysis, every TCR beta chain was defined by the combination of its CDR3 amino acid sequence and its V-gene family, and reads without a unique V-gene family were dropped. To address suspected cross-contamination and a sequencing artifact, a later analysis removed a few hundred highly shared, low-generation-probability nucleotide sequences. In a later analysis, a clonal expansion index for each public chain was calculated from normalized within-repertoire ranks of inferred template counts. In a later analysis, generation probabilities were computed with a VDJ recombination model fitted to out-of-frame rearrangements, and the resulting probabilities were checked against IGoR. Hypergeometric tests were used in a later analysis to score TCR-TCR, TCR-HLA and TCR-CMV co-occurrence, with a repertoire-size bias correction applied to the TCR pairs. A later analysis estimated false discovery rates by permuting HLA or CMV assignments 20 times. In a later analysis, co-occurring TCRs were grouped using DBSCAN, and TCRdist sequence similarity was added for clustering within HLA-allele-positive subsets. Repertoires with fewer than 30,000 or more than 120,000 public chains, plus five repertoires with anomalous nucleotide sharing, were excluded from co-occurrence clustering. TCRdb mirrors the immuneACCESS table, restricted to in-frame sequences. Some clones are absent from its copies; in checked studies, under half trace to an unresolved V gene, and the reason for the others is unknown. V and J calls and clone size come straight from that table; D and trimming were deduced from the DNA. The sample profile shows approximately 100,000 clones; under 80% of them were found once. Around 3.8% of the sample comes from the top ten.

Specimen: PBMCs. The TCR originated in a woman aged 50 to 60 in good health and CMV-seropositive. Recombination linked TRBV30 to TRBJ1-1; the D gene is perhaps TRBD1, from 5 matching bases. The DNA sequence reads TGTGCCTGGAGTTCTACGGGGGAAACTGAAGCTTTCTTT. Translated, this is CAWSSTGETEAFF.